This T cell receptor beta chain was sequenced in a study of T cell clonotyping in hematopoietic cell transplantation. Study conclusions and caveats: Recipient TCR diversity dropped after transplant; expanded clonotypes rose from day 30 to 180.

Only in-frame clones appear in the TCRdb table, and some are missing; sequencing was by immunoSEQ multiplex PCR. The sample records approximately 41,000 clones, 85% being singletons. CDR3 length: 14 residues. V was cut by 5 bases and J by 11 bases, with 21 bases left in between. Germline assignment: CDR1 MNHEY and CDR2 SVGAGI. In regard to this clone: Its antigen remains unidentified.

Specified time point: recipient sample about 28 days before transplant, after cytoreduction. The sequences come from peripheral blood mononuclear cells, collected before stem cell transplant. The origin of this receptor is a man aged 60 to 75 with acute myeloid leukemia. Some clones in this sample may be carry-over from other donors' samples. V usage is TRBV6-5 and J usage is TRBJ2-5; D is perhaps TRBD1 or TRBD2 (6 bases each). CDR3 sequence reads: CASSTTGRPREQYF. In DNA form, the CDR3 reads TGTGCCAGCAGTACCACAGGGAGGCCTCGTGAGCAGTACTTC.